These 26 T cell receptor beta chains were all obtained from the same sample, sequenced in a study of T-cell memory formation after mild COVID-19. In TCRdb, the 5' RACE reads were re-called with MiXCR into one record per CDR3 protein. The sample shows 170,000 or so distinct CDR3 sequences, about a fifth of them seen only once. The material sequenced was PBMCs or a T cell subset sorted from them (not recorded which). These TCRs come from an adult woman who had mild COVID-19 (a few samples of this study predate the infection). Cell type and time point are not known.

J is TRBJ1-6 and V is TRBV6-1, with a possible D match to TRBD1 (5 bases). Between the trimmed V and J ends, which lost 1 base and 10 bases, there was a span of 14 bases. The CDR3 is made up of 15 amino acids. CDR1 is MNHNS and CDR2 is SASEGT in the germline V gene. The CDR3: CASSEVGTARSPLHF. The CDR3 region has the DNA TGTGCCAGCAGTGAAGTTGGGACCGCTCGCTCACCCCTCCACTTT.

This chain joins TRBV12-3 or TRBV12-4 and TRBJ1-1; D unresolved. The CDR3 covers 15 residues. The V gene lost 8 bases and the J gene lost 4 bases, with 20 bases spanning the gap. CDR3 residues: CASGVSQIGITEAFF. The CDR3 DNA is TGTGCCAGCGGAGTTTCCCAGATAGGAATCACTGAAGCTTTCTTT.

The chain recombines TRBV7-9 with TRBJ1-1; D unclear. The CDR3 runs 16 residues. Trimming left V 4 bases short and J 7 bases short, with 22 bases between. Germline CDR1 SEHNR, CDR2 FQNEAQ (reference sequence). CDR3 residues: CASSSSLTVFGDEAFF. The CDR3 bases are TGTGCCAGCAGCTCCTCCCTTACAGTATTTGGCGATGAAGCTTTCTTT. Variable domain in full (rest from reference TRBV7-9 and TRBJ1-1): DTGVSQNPRHKITKRGQNVTFRCDPISEHNRLYWYRQTLGQGPEFLTYFQNEAQLEKSRLLSDRFSAERPKGSFSTLEIQRTEQGDSAMYLCASSSSLTVFGDEAFFGQGTRLTVV.

This clonotype was found a few times. V gene TRBV6-5 combines with J gene TRBJ1-6, with 11 bases fitting TRBD1. Unmatched junction bases numbered 4, after V lost 4 bases and J lost 2 bases. The CDR3 is made up of 17 amino acids. The germline gives CDR1 MNHEY, CDR2 SVGAGI. The CDR3 coding sequence is TGTGCCAGCAGTTTGGACAGGGGGCTGACCTATAATTCACCCCTCCACTTT. Protein: CASSLDRGLTYNSPLHF.

The V and J genes are TRBV12-3 or TRBV12-4 and TRBJ1-5; tentative D call: TRBD1 (5 bases). The CDR3 spans 14 residues. The V end lost 0 bases, the J end lost 7 bases, and 10 bases lay between the germline ends. The CDR3 here is CASSLAGGDQPQHF. The CDR3 DNA is TGTGCCAGCAGTTTAGCCGGGGGGGACCAGCCCCAGCATTTT.

This clonotype was seen more than once but under ten times. J is TRBJ1-5 and V is TRBV5-1; D not certain. Germline loops: CDR1 SGHRS, CDR2 YFSETQ. Trimming took off 4 bases at V and 4 bases at J, with 9 bases between the two ends. There are 13 residues in the CDR3. CDR3 in amino acids: CASSPDTNQPQHF. In DNA, the CDR3 is TGCGCCAGCAGCCCCGACACAAATCAGCCCCAGCATTTT.

The chain couples TRBV12-3 or TRBV12-4 to TRBJ1-2; no reliable D call. The CDR3 has 12 amino acids. The V end lost 7 bases, the J end lost 3 bases, and 9 bases lay between the germline ends. The CDR3 here is CASTGGYYGYTF. CDR3 nucleotides: TGTGCCAGCACCGGAGGATACTATGGCTACACCTTC.

The J gene is TRBJ2-5, the V gene TRBV7-2; 7 bases map to TRBD2. J lost 0 bases, V lost 2 bases, and 3 bases had no gene match. The V gene's germline CDR1 is SGHTA and CDR2 FQGNSA. This CDR3 is 15 amino acids long. CDR3 protein: CASSLRGVNQETQYF. The CDR3 coding sequence is TGTGCCAGCAGCTTACGGGGGGTTAACCAAGAGACCCAGTACTTC.

This clonotype occurred a few times. This chain joins TRBV24-1 and TRBJ2-6; possible D gene TRBD1, 5 bases. V lost 9 bases and J 0 bases, leaving 11 bases between the germline ends. The CDR3 extends over 15 amino acids. The germline V gene encodes CDR1 KGHDR and CDR2 SFDVKD. CDR3 amino acids: CATCRQISGANVLTF. For the CDR3, the DNA is TGTGCCACCTGCCGACAGATCTCTGGGGCCAACGTCCTGACTTTC.

This clonotype was detected only a few times. This chain joins TRBV4-1 and TRBJ1-1; D is perhaps TRBD1 (5 bases). CDR1 and CDR2 (germline): MGHRA, YSYEKL. CDR3 length equals 14 residues. Trimming stripped 4 bases from V and 1 base from J, with 10 bases between. The CDR3 is CASSPGPSNTEAFF. The CDR3, as DNA: TGCGCCAGCAGCCCGGGACCTTCGAACACTGAAGCTTTCTTT.

This clonotype came up a few times. This chain links TRBV24-1 with TRBJ1-2, with unresolved D. This CDR3 region has 12 residues. Germline loops: CDR1 KGHDR, CDR2 SFDVKD. Trimming took 0 bases from V and 12 from J, leaving 10 bases between them. CDR3 region: CATSDLGSLHTF. The CDR3 region has the DNA TGTGCCACCAGTGATTTGGGCAGCCTCCACACCTTC.

V and J are TRBV27 and TRBJ2-1; D uncertain. Trimming removed 5 bases from V and 7 bases from J, with 9 bases in between. CDR3 size: 12 residues. The germline V gene encodes CDR1 MNHEY and CDR2 SMNVEV (reference sequence). The CDR3 DNA follows: TGTGCCAGCAGTATCCCTGGTAATGAGCAGTTCTTC. It yields the protein CASSIPGNEQFF.

The chain is built from TRBV29-1 and TRBJ2-1; D call uncertain. Trimming left V 4 bases short and J 8 bases short, with 18 bases between. Per the germline V gene, CDR1 is SQVTM and CDR2 is ANQGSEA. The CDR3 covers 14 residues. CDR3 loop: CSVAQVASLDEQFF. The CDR3 coding sequence is TGCAGCGTTGCCCAAGTAGCCTCCCTCGATGAGCAGTTCTTC.

This sequence joins TRBV19 and TRBJ1-2; the match to TRBD1 covers 7 bases. Per germline, CDR1 LNHDA and CDR2 SQIVND (reference sequence). The CDR3 is 13 amino acids. V lost 3 bases, J lost 4 bases, and 2 bases stayed unmatched. The CDR3 DNA reads as TGTGCCAGTAGTATGGGACAGAGCTATGGCTACACCTTC. Amino acids: CASSMGQSYGYTF.

The V and J genes are TRBV12-3 or TRBV12-4 and TRBJ1-1; D unresolved. The V end was cut by 3 bases, the J end by 11 bases, with 10 bases between. The CDR3 contains 11 residues. The CDR3 nucleotides read TGTGCCAGCAGTTTGGGAAGGGCGGCTTTCTTT. Translated, it gives CASSLGRAAFF.

The chain couples TRBV5-1 to TRBJ2-3, with TRBD1 matching 8 bases. This CDR3 has 16 residues. The ends lost 0 bases at V and 3 bases at J; junction bases unmatched: 6. The germline gives CDR1 SGHRS, CDR2 YFSETQ. CDR3: CASSLDDRGGTDTQYF. CDR3 in DNA: TGCGCCAGCAGCTTGGATGACAGGGGAGGTACAGATACGCAGTATTTT. Looking up the rest from reference TRBV5-1 and TRBJ2-3 gives the full variable domain: KAGVTQTPRYLIKTRGQQVTLSCSPISGHRSVSWYQQTPGQGLQFLFEYFSETQRNKGNFPGRFSGRQFSNSRSEMNVSTLELGDSALYLCASSLDDRGGTDTQYFGPGTRLTVL.

This chain uses TRBV6-5 with TRBJ2-3, with 8 bases lining up with TRBD2. Germline CDR1 and CDR2: MNHEY and SVGAGI. V was pared by 5 bases and J by 0 bases, with 4 bases of the junction left unmatched. CDR3 length equals 15 residues. CDR3 residues: CASSPGTRSTDTQYF. The DNA for the CDR3 is TGTGCCAGCAGTCCCGGGACTAGGAGCACAGATACGCAGTATTTT.

V is TRBV6-5 and J is TRBJ2-1; 10 bases line up with TRBD1. CDR3 length equals 16 residues. The junction had 11 bases not matched to a gene; V was cut back by 6 bases and J by 6 bases. Germline V gene data show CDR1 as MNHEY and CDR2 as SVGAGI. The CDR3: CASSSGTGDLGNEQFF. The CDR3 DNA reads TGTGCCAGCAGCTCCGGGACAGGGGATCTCGGCAATGAGCAGTTCTTC.

The J gene is TRBJ2-7, the V gene TRBV6-1; D uncertain. Germline V gene data show CDR1 as MNHNS and CDR2 as SASEGT. The CDR3 contains 13 residues. Trimming left V 8 bases short and J 4 bases short, with 15 bases between. CDR3 in amino acids: CASGLRSSYEQYF. As DNA, the CDR3 is TGTGCCAGCGGTTTGAGGAGCTCATACGAGCAGTACTTC.

This clonotype has a handful of counts. This chain connects TRBV29-1 to TRBJ1-6, with D tentatively TRBD1 (6 bases). The V and J ends lost 3 bases and 9 bases respectively, with 12 bases between them. CDR1 SQVTM and CDR2 ANQGSEA come from the germline V gene. The CDR3 extends over 13 amino acids. The CDR3 here is CSVDSVGGSPLHF. CDR3 bases: TGCAGCGTTGATTCCGTAGGGGGTTCACCCCTCCACTTT.

Only a few counts were recorded for this clonotype. The chain employs TRBV6-2 or TRBV6-3 and TRBJ1-6, with 8 bases fitting TRBD1. CDR1 and CDR2 from the germline V gene are MNHEY and SVGEGT. J was trimmed by 10 bases and V by 0 bases; bases with no gene match: 2. This CDR3 comprises 14 residues. This CDR3 is CASSYSSGGSPLHF. As DNA, the CDR3 is TGTGCCAGCAGTTACTCGTCAGGGGGCTCACCCCTCCACTTT.

The chain combines TRBV24-1 with TRBJ2-2; 8 bases align to TRBD1. J lost 1 base, V lost 3 bases, and 3 bases had no gene match. Germline CDR1 reads KGHDR; CDR2 reads SFDVKD. The CDR3 spans 16 residues. The DNA of the CDR3 is TGTGCCACCAGTGATGCCGGGACAGGGAACACCGGGGAGCTGTTTTTT. It yields the protein CATSDAGTGNTGELFF.

This clonotype was counted many times. The junction departs from germline at one end; a sequencing error may be responsible. The chain links TRBV5-1 to TRBJ2-7; 9 nucleotides align to TRBD1. The CDR3 contains 14 residues. CDR1 is SGHRS, CDR2 YFSETQ, per germline. The CDR3 region is CASSSGTGSYEQYF. The CDR3, as DNA: TGTGCCAGCAGCTCCGGGACAGGGTCCTACGAGCAGTACTTC.

This clonotype was observed a handful of times. The J gene is TRBJ2-7, the V gene TRBV7-8; D tentatively reads TRBD1 or TRBD2 (5 bases each). Germline V lookup: CDR1 SGHVS, CDR2 FQNEAQ. V was shortened by 2 bases and J by 0 bases, with 20 bases between the two germline ends. The CDR3 consists of 18 residues. Here the CDR3 DNA reads TGTGCCAGCAGCTTACATGGGCTGGAGAGGGGTTACTCCTACGAGCAGTACTTC. Translation gives CASSLHGLERGYSYEQYF.

The chain combines TRBV20-1 with TRBJ2-7; D is uncertain. The V gene lost 1 base and the J gene lost 2 bases, with 9 bases spanning the gap. CDR3 length: 13 amino acids. The germline gives CDR1 DFQATT, CDR2 SNEGSKA (reference sequence). The CDR3 here is CSARATRTYEQYF. The CDR3 DNA is TGCAGTGCTAGAGCAACCAGGACCTACGAGCAGTACTTC.

This clonotype appeared a few times. The chain has TRBV5-6 and TRBJ2-7; weak D call: TRBD1 (6 bases). Germline V gene sequence: CDR1 SGHDT, CDR2 YYEEEE. Trimming removed 5 bases at V and 2 bases at J, with 14 bases between. The CDR3 spans 14 residues. The CDR3 spells CASRGTGSTYEQYF. The CDR3 DNA follows: TGTGCCAGCAGGGGAACAGGGTCAACCTACGAGCAGTACTTC.